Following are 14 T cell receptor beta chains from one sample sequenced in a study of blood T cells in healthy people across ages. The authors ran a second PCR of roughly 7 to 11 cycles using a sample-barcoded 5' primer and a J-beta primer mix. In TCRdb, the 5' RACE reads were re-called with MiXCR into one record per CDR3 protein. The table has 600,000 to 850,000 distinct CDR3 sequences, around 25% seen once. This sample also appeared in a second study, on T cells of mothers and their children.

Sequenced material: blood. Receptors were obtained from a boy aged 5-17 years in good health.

CDR3 protein: CASSSTSGRAMADTQYF. For the CDR3, the DNA is TGTGCCAGCAGCTCCACTAGCGGGAGGGCCATGGCAGATACGCAGTATTTT. The chain couples TRBV7-2 to TRBJ2-3; 13 bases are shared with TRBD2. The CDR3 is 17 amino acids. The germline gives CDR1 SGHTA, CDR2 FQGNSA. V was clipped by 4 bases and J by 4 bases; unmatched bases: 8.

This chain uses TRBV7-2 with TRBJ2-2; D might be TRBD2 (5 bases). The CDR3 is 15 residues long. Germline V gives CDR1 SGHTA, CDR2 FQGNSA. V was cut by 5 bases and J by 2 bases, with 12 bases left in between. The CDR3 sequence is CASSPQRVNTGELFF. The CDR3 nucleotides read TGTGCCAGCAGCCCGCAGAGGGTTAACACCGGGGAGCTGTTTTTT.

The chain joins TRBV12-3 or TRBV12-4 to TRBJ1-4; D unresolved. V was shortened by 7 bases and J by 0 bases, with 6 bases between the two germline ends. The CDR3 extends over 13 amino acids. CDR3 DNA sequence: TGTGCCAGCACATTTGCAACTAATGAAAAACTGTTTTTT. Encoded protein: CASTFATNEKLFF.

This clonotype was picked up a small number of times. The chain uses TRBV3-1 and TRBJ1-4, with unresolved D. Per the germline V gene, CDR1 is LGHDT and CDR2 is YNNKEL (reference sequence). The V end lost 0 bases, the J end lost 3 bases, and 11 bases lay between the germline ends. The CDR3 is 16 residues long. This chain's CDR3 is CASSQEYPGANEKLFF. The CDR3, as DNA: TGTGCCAGCAGCCAAGAGTATCCTGGGGCTAATGAAAAACTGTTTTTT. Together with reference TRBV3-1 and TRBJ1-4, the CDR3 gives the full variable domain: DTAVSQTPKYLVTQMGNDKSIKCEQNLGHDTMYWYKQDSKKFLKIMFSYNNKELIINETVPNRFSPKSPDKAHLNLHINSLELGDSAVYFCASSQEYPGANEKLFFGSGTQLSVL.

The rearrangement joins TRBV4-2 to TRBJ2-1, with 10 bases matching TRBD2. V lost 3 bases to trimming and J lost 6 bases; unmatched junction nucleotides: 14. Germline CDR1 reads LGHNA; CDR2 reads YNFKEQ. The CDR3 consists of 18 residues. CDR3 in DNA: TGTGCCAGCAGCCACCAAAGGGAAGCGGGAGGGATTCGCAATGAGCAGTTCTTC. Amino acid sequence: CASSHQREAGGIRNEQFF.

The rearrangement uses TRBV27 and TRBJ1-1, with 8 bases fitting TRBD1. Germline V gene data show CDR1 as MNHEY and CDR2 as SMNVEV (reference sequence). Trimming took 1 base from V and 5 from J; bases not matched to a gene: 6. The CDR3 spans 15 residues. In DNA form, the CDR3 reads TGTGCCAGCAGTTTATGGCAGGGGGCGAGTACTGAAGCTTTCTTT. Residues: CASSLWQGASTEAFF.

The CDR3 nucleotides read TGCAGTGCTAGGACTAGCGGGGGACAATACGAGCAGTACTTC. This translates into CSARTSGGQYEQYF. V gene TRBV20-1 combines with J gene TRBJ2-7; 12 nucleotides match TRBD2. There are 14 residues in the CDR3. J lost 4 bases, V lost 3 bases, and 4 bases had no gene match. Looked up from germline, CDR1 is DFQATT and CDR2 is SNEGSKA (reference sequence).

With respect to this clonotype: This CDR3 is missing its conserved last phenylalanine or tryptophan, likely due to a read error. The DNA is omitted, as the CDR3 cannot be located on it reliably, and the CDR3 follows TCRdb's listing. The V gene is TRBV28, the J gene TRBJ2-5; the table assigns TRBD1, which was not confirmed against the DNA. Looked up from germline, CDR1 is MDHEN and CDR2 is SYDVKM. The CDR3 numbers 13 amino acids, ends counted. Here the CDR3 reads CASGGQGTYEQCV.

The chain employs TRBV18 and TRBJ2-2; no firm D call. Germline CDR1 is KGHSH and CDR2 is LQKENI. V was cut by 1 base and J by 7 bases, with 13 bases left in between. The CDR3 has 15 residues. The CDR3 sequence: CASSPRGESSGELFF. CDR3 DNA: TGTGCCAGCTCACCACGTGGGGAAAGCAGCGGGGAGCTGTTTTTT.

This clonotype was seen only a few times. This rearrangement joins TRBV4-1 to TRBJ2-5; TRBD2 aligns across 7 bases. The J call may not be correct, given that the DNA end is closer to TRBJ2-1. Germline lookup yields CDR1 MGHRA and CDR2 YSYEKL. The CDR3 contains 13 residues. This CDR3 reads CASSQDMGGWQFF. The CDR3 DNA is TGCGCCAGCAGCCAAGACATGGGAGGGTGGCAGTTCTTC.

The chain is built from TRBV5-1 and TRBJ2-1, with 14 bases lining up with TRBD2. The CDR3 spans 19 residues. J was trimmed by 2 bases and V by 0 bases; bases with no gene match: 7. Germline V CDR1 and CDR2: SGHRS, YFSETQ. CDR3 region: CASSLDWTSGGRTYNEQFF. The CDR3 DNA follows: TGCGCCAGCAGCTTGGATTGGACTAGCGGGGGGAGGACCTACAATGAGCAGTTCTTC.

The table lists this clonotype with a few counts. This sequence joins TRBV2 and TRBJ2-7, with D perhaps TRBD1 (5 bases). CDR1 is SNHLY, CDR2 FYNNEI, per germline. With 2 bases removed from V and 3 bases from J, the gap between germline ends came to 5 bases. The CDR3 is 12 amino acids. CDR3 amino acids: CASSEQGYEQYF. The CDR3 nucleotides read TGTGCCAGCAGTGAACAGGGCTACGAGCAGTACTTC.

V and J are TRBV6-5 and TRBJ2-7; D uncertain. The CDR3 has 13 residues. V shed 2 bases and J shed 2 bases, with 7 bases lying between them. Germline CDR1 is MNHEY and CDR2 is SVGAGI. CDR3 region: CASSYAPAYEQYF. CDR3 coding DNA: TGTGCCAGCAGTTACGCGCCTGCCTACGAGCAGTACTTC.

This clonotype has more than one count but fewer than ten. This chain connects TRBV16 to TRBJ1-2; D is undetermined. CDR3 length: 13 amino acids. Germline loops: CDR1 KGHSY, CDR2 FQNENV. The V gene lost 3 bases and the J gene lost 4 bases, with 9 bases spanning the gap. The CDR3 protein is CASSQSTAYGYTF. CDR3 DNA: TGTGCCAGCAGCCAGTCGACCGCCTATGGCTACACCTTC.